The 11 T cell receptor beta chains presented below share a single source sample, sequenced in a study of blood T cells in healthy people across ages. A second PCR, run for roughly 6 to 11 cycles, used a sample-barcoded 5' primer plus a J-beta primer mix. TCRdb processed the 5' RACE reads anew with MiXCR; each CDR3 protein has one entry. The sample records 1.4 million or so distinct CDR3 sequences, 42% being singletons. Source material: blood. The receptors stem from a woman in her late teens or twenties in good health.

The rearrangement joins TRBV2 to TRBJ2-5; 8 bases agree with TRBD1. The J call is in doubt because the DNA end fits TRBJ2-7 better. Germline V gives CDR1 SNHLY, CDR2 FYNNEI. CDR3 size: 14 residues. The CDR3 loop reads CASSDHGQGYEQYF. In DNA form, the CDR3 reads TGTGCCAGCAGTGACCACGGACAGGGATACGAGCAGTACTTC.

This clonotype was seen repeatedly, ten times or more. The V call is TRBV7-9, the J call TRBJ1-2, with 8 bases identical to TRBD1. The CDR3 has 13 amino acids. Germline assignment: CDR1 SEHNR and CDR2 FQNEAQ (reference sequence). V dropped 6 bases and J dropped 6; count of bases not matched to a gene: 6. DNA for the CDR3: TGTGCCAGCAGTACGGACAGGGTGAATGGCTACACCTTC. This sequence encodes CASSTDRVNGYTF.

This clonotype was counted between two and nine times. This chain connects TRBV15 to TRBJ2-1; 7 bases fit TRBD2. There are 16 residues in the CDR3. Germline-derived CDR1 and CDR2 are LNHNV and YYDKDF (reference sequence). The trim removed 5 bases at V and 8 bases at J, leaving 15 bases unmatched. CDR3 protein: CATSLTEGLVWDEQFF. DNA of the CDR3: TGTGCCACCAGCCTCACCGAAGGACTAGTATGGGATGAGCAGTTCTTC. Full variable domain (remainder filled in from reference TRBV15 and TRBJ2-1): DAMVIQNPRYQVTQFGKPVTLSCSQTLNHNVMYWYQQKSSQAPKLLFHYYDKDFNNEADTPDNFQSRRPNTSFCFLDIRSPGLGDTAMYLCATSLTEGLVWDEQFFGPGTRLTVL.

The chain couples TRBV30 to TRBJ1-4; D might be TRBD1 (5 bases). Germline V gives CDR1 GTSNPN, CDR2 SVGIG (reference sequence). V was clipped by 0 bases and J by 8 bases, with 16 bases between them. The CDR3 runs to 15 residues. CDR3: CAWSVQVGPSEKLFF. CDR3 nucleotide sequence: TGTGCCTGGAGTGTACAAGTGGGACCTAGCGAAAAACTGTTTTTT. Filled out from reference TRBV30 and TRBJ1-4, the complete variable domain reads SQTIHQWPATLVQPVGSPLSLECTVEGTSNPNLYWYRQAAGRGLQLLFYSVGIGQISSEVPQNLSASRPQDRQFILSSKKLLLSDSGFYLCAWSVQVGPSEKLFFGSGTQLSVL.

The chain has TRBV7-9 and TRBJ2-5; the D gene is possibly TRBD1 (6 bases). Per the germline V gene, CDR1 is SEHNR and CDR2 is FQNEAQ (reference sequence). Trimming pared 3 bases from V and 0 bases from J, leaving 17 bases between. This CDR3 comprises 17 residues. The CDR3 DNA is TGTGCCAGCAGCTTGGTGACGGGACACATTTACCAAGAGACCCAGTACTTC. Translating gives CASSLVTGHIYQETQYF.

The chain couples TRBV20-1 to TRBJ2-4, with 8 bases that match TRBD2. V lost 1 base to trimming and J lost 4 bases; unmatched junction nucleotides: 3. The CDR3 runs to 14 residues. Germline assignment: CDR1 DFQATT and CDR2 SNEGSKA (reference sequence). CDR3 nucleotide sequence: TGCAGTGCTAGAGGGGGGACTAGTAAAAACATTCAGTACTTC. Translated, it gives CSARGGTSKNIQYF.

This clonotype was counted a few times. The V gene is TRBV4-3, the J gene TRBJ2-1, with 10 bases aligning to TRBD2. V trimming: 0 bases; J trimming: 1 base; junction bases outside the gene matches: 0. CDR1 is LGHNA and CDR2 is YSLEER in the germline V gene. The CDR3 is made up of 16 amino acids. CDR3 residues: CASSQETSGSYNEQFF. CDR3 coding DNA: TGCGCCAGCAGCCAAGAGACTAGCGGGTCCTACAATGAGCAGTTCTTC.

The chain employs TRBV18 and TRBJ2-3, with TRBD1 as a possible D gene (6 bases). Per the germline V gene, CDR1 is KGHSH and CDR2 is LQKENI. CDR3 size: 13 residues. V shed 3 bases and J shed 6 bases, with 10 bases lying between them. The CDR3 spells CASSPGASDTQYF. As DNA, the CDR3 is TGTGCCAGCTCACCGGGGGCATCGGATACGCAGTATTTT.

A few counts support this clonotype. The chain uses TRBV12-3 or TRBV12-4 and TRBJ2-5; D might be TRBD2 (6 bases). Trimming stripped 5 bases from V and 11 bases from J, with 15 bases between. The CDR3 has 12 amino acids. The DNA of the CDR3 is TGTGCCAGCAGTCCACTAGCCAATGAGCAGTACTTC. Protein product: CASSPLANEQYF.

This clonotype was seen a single time. V usage is TRBV21-1 and J usage is TRBJ2-1; TRBD2 is the table's D call and was not checked against the DNA. The end of the DNA fits TRBJ2-7 better, so the J call may be wrong. TRBV21-1 is a documented pseudogene. CDR3 length: 17 amino acids. CDR3 sequence: CASYVRTSGAYENEQYF. The CDR3, as DNA: TGTGCCAGCTACGTCAGGACTAGCGGGGCCTACGAAAATGAGCAGTACTTC.

This clonotype turned up a few times. The J gene is TRBJ2-7, the V gene TRBV13, with 9 bases that match TRBD1. CDR1 and CDR2 from the germline V gene are PRHDT and FYEKMQ (reference sequence). V shed 5 bases and J 5 bases; nucleotides not matched to a gene: 7. The length of the CDR3 is 14 residues. Here the CDR3 reads CASSPDRGYDEQYF. In DNA form, the CDR3 reads TGTGCCAGCAGCCCGGACAGGGGTTACGACGAGCAGTACTTC.